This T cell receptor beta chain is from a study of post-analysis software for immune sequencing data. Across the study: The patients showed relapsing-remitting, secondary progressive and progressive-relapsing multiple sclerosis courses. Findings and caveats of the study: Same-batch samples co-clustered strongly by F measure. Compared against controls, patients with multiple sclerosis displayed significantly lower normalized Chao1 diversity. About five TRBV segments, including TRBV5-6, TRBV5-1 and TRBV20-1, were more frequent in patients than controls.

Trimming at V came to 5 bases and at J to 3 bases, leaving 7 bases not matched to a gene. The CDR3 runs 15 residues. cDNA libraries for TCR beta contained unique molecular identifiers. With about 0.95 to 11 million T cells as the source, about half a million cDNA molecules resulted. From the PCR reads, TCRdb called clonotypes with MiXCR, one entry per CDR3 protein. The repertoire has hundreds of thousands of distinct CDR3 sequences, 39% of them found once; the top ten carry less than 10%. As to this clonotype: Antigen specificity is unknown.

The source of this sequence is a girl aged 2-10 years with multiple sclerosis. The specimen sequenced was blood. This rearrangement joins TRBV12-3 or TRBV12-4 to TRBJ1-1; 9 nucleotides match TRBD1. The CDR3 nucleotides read TGTGCCAGCAGTCCTCGACAGGGGGGCTACACTGAAGCTTTCTTT. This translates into CASSPRQGGYTEAFF.